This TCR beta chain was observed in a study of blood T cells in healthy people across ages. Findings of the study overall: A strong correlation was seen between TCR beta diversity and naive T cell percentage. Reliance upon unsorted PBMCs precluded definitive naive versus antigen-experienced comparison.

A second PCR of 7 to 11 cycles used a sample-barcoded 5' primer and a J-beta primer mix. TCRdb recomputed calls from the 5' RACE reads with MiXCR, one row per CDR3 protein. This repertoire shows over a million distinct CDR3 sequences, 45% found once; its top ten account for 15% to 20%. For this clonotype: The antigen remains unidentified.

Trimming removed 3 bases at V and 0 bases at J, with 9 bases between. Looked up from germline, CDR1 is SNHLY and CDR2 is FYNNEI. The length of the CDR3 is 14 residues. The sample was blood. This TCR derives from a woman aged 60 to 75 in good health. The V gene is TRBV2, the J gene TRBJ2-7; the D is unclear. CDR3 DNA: TGTGCCAGCAGTGACGCCAGGAGCTCCTACGAGCAGTACTTC. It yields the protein CASSDARSSYEQYF. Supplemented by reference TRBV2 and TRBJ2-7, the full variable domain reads EPEVTQTPSHQVTQMGQEVILRCVPISNHLYFYWYRQILGQKVEFLVSFYNNEISEKSEIFDDQFSVERPDGSNFTLKIRSTKLEDSAMYFCASSDARSSYEQYFGPGTRLTVT.